The 31 T cell receptor beta chains below all came from one sample that was sequenced in a study of T cells after yellow fever vaccination. TCRdb re-derived calls from the 5' RACE reads in MiXCR, one entry per CDR3 protein. The table has tens of thousands of distinct CDR3 sequences, 4.5% to 7.5% seen once. The sequencing here drew on CD4+ T cells sorted from PBMCs, taken about 2 weeks after the first yellow fever vaccination. All receptors derive from a young man who received the YFV17D yellow fever vaccine.

At least ten counts were recorded for this clonotype. The chain recombines TRBV11-2 with TRBJ2-5; 7 bases agree with TRBD2. V lost 5 bases to trimming and J lost 5 bases; unmatched junction nucleotides: 11. The CDR3 extends over 15 amino acids. Per germline, CDR1 SGHAT and CDR2 FQNNGV. The CDR3: CASSPLGGGWETQYF. CDR3 coding DNA: TGTGCCAGCAGCCCCCTAGGCGGGGGTTGGGAGACCCAGTACTTC. Variable domain in full (rest from reference TRBV11-2 and TRBJ2-5): EAGVAQSPRYKIIEKRQSVAFWCNPISGHATLYWYQQILGQGPKLLIQFQNNGVVDDSQLPKDRFSAERLKGVDSTLKIQPAKLEDSAVYLCASSPLGGGWETQYFGPGTRLLVL.

This clonotype was observed at least ten times. The chain joins TRBV20-1 to TRBJ1-1; a possible D gene is TRBD1 (5 bases). This CDR3 has 13 residues. CDR1 is DFQATT, CDR2 SNEGSKA, per germline (reference sequence). V was clipped by 6 bases and J by 0 bases, with 11 bases between them. This CDR3 is CSAPPGLNTEAFF. As DNA, the CDR3 is TGCAGTGCCCCACCAGGGTTGAACACTGAAGCTTTCTTT.

This clonotype appeared many times. This chain joins TRBV3-1 and TRBJ2-2; D is possibly TRBD1 (6 bases). V was cut by 2 bases and J by 7 bases, with 17 bases left in between. Germline lookup yields CDR1 LGHDT and CDR2 YNNKEL (reference sequence). This CDR3 is 16 amino acids long. This chain's CDR3 is CASSQLLGQSVGELFF. For the CDR3, the DNA is TGTGCCAGCAGCCAATTGCTAGGACAGTCCGTCGGGGAGCTGTTTTTT.

This clonotype appeared many times. V usage is TRBV7-2 and J usage is TRBJ2-5; 9 bases are shared with TRBD1. Germline-derived CDR1 and CDR2 are SGHTA and FQGNSA. The CDR3 spans 15 residues. V shed 2 bases, J shed 4 bases, and the junction held 5 bases outside the gene matches. Written as DNA, the CDR3 is TGTGCCAGCAGCTTAAGACAGGGGGGTCGAGAGACCCAGTACTTC. This gives the protein CASSLRQGGRETQYF.

This clonotype was counted ten times or more. The chain is built from TRBV5-1 and TRBJ1-6, with D unresolved. Trimming left V 0 bases short and J 9 bases short, with 16 bases between. Germline V gene lookup returns CDR1 SGHRS and CDR2 YFSETQ. CDR3 length: 16 residues. In DNA form, the CDR3 reads TGCGCCAGCAGCTTGGTAGGTGCAGGTAGCATTTCACCCCTCCACTTT. This gives the protein CASSLVGAGSISPLHF.

This clonotype was found many times. J is TRBJ1-2 and V is TRBV7-2; a weak D match, TRBD1 (6 bases). Germline CDR1 SGHTA, CDR2 FQGNSA. Trimming removed 5 bases at V and 3 bases at J, with 13 bases between. This CDR3 is 14 amino acids long. Here the CDR3 DNA reads TGTGCCAGCAGCCCAGGACAGCCCCACTATGGCTACACCTTC. It encodes CASSPGQPHYGYTF.

This clonotype was recorded at least ten times. The chain is built from TRBV5-1 and TRBJ1-2; 7 bases map to TRBD1. The V and J ends lost 3 bases and 0 bases, in that order; junction bases with no gene match: 5. Looked up from germline, CDR1 is SGHRS and CDR2 is YFSETQ. The CDR3 sequence is 15 residues long. CDR3 protein: CASSSLTGPNYGYTF. The CDR3, as DNA: TGCGCCAGCAGCTCGTTGACAGGGCCTAACTATGGCTACACCTTC.

The sample holds many counts of this clonotype. As DNA, the CDR3 is TGTGCCAGCAGCCCGCGACAGGGTTACACAGATACGCAGTATTTT. Translated: CASSPRQGYTDTQYF. V and J are TRBV11-2 and TRBJ2-3, with 7 bases that match TRBD1. This CDR3 has 15 amino acids. Per the germline V gene, CDR1 is SGHAT and CDR2 is FQNNGV. The junction had 7 bases not matched to a gene; V was cut back by 5 bases and J by 2 bases.

In its sample, this clonotype was seen many times. The rearrangement joins TRBV10-3 to TRBJ1-1; no clear D. This CDR3 has 13 amino acids. The V and J ends lost 10 bases and 0 bases respectively, with 12 bases between them. In germline, CDR1 is ENHRY, CDR2 SYGVKD. The CDR3 loop is CASNDNLNTEAFF. The CDR3 DNA sequence: TGTGCCAGTAATGACAACCTGAACACTGAAGCTTTCTTT.

Points on this clonotype: This may come from a read error, since a much larger clone is one base off. This chain uses TRBV7-9 with TRBJ2-2; 7 nucleotides line up with TRBD1. The CDR3 totals 16 residues. Per the germline V gene, CDR1 is SEHNR and CDR2 is FQNEAQ (reference sequence). The CDR3 loop reads CVSSFSNRGPTGELFF. CDR3 sequence (DNA): TGTGTCAGCAGCTTTAGTAACAGGGGACCTACCGGGGAGCTGTTTTTT.

This clonotype was counted many times. The gene calls are TRBV20-1 and TRBJ1-2; 8 positions match TRBD1. Germline values: CDR1 DFQATT, CDR2 SNEGSKA (reference sequence). With V trimmed by 3 bases and J by 8 bases, 11 bases remained unmatched. The CDR3 contains 14 residues. The CDR3 DNA follows: TGCAGTGCTAGTGCCAGGGGGCAAGGGGAAGGCTACACCTTC. Translated, it gives CSASARGQGEGYTF.

The table lists this clonotype with a few counts. This chain links TRBV18 with TRBJ2-2; D unresolved. Trimming pared 2 bases from V and 2 bases from J, leaving 9 bases between. From germline, CDR1 is KGHSH and CDR2 LQKENI. This CDR3 has 15 amino acids. CDR3 sequence: CASSPDLGNTGELFF. The CDR3 DNA reads TGTGCCAGCTCACCAGATCTTGGCAACACCGGGGAGCTGTTTTTT.

This clonotype occurred many times. The rearrangement links TRBV20-1 to TRBJ1-5, with D hard to call. CDR1 and CDR2 (germline): DFQATT, SNEGSKA (reference sequence). The CDR3 extends over 12 amino acids. V was clipped by 6 bases and J by 4 bases, with 10 bases between them. The CDR3 loop reads CSASLGNQPQHF. The CDR3 region has the DNA TGCAGTGCCTCGTTGGGGAATCAGCCCCAGCATTTT.

This clonotype showed up many times. The CDR3 DNA reads TGTGCCTGGAGTGTTACCATGAACACTGAAGCTTTCTTT. Translation: CAWSVTMNTEAFF. This chain uses TRBV30 with TRBJ1-1; no reliable D call. The germline V and J ends were trimmed by 0 bases and 0 bases, with 5 bases remaining between them. CDR3 length equals 13 residues. Looked up from germline, CDR1 is GTSNPN and CDR2 is SVGIG (reference sequence). The full variable domain, completed using reference TRBV30 and TRBJ1-1, is SQTIHQWPATLVQPVGSPLSLECTVEGTSNPNLYWYRQAAGRGLQLLFYSVGIGQISSEVPQNLSASRPQDRQFILSSKKLLLSDSGFYLCAWSVTMNTEAFFGQGTRLTVV.

In its sample, this clonotype was seen many times. The chain is built from TRBV12-3 or TRBV12-4 and TRBJ2-6; TRBD1 matches 9 bases. The CDR3 totals 15 residues. V was pared by 7 bases and J by 2 bases, with 3 bases of the junction left unmatched. CDR3 residues: CASNTGGTGANVLTF. The CDR3 nucleotides read TGTGCCAGCAACACAGGGGGCACTGGGGCCAACGTCCTGACTTTC.

This clonotype was counted at least ten times. The chain uses TRBV7-8 and TRBJ2-5; D may be TRBD2 (6 bases). Trimming pared 6 bases from V and 4 bases from J, leaving 15 bases between. The CDR3 runs 14 residues. Germline V CDR1 and CDR2: SGHVS, FQNEAQ. DNA for the CDR3: TGTGCCAGCAGACTAAGGAGGGTATTAGAGACCCAGTACTTC. Its translation is CASRLRRVLETQYF. The variable domain in full, with the rest retrieved from reference TRBV7-8 and TRBJ2-5, is GAGVSQSPRYKVAKRGQDVALRCDPISGHVSLFWYQQALGQGPEFLTYFQNEAQLDKSGLPSDRFFAERPEGSVSTLKIQRTQQEDSAVYLCASRLRRVLETQYFGPGTRLLVL.

The sample holds one count of this clonotype. A much larger clonotype is one base distant, so this may be a read error. The chain uses TRBV6-5 and TRBJ2-6; the D is unclear. V lost 0 bases to trimming and J lost 4 bases, with 10 bases between them. The CDR3 has 16 residues. The germline V gene has CDR1 MNHEY and CDR2 SVGAGI. CDR3 protein: CASSYSPSSGANVLTF. CDR3 coding DNA: TGTGCCAGCAGTTACTCCCCTTCTTCAGGGGCCAACGTCCTGACTTTC.

There are many counts of this clonotype. This chain connects TRBV7-2 to TRBJ1-3; 7 positions match TRBD1. CDR3 length: 17 residues. Germline V gene sequence: CDR1 SGHTA, CDR2 FQGNSA. The J segment lost 0 bases and the V segment lost 1 base, leaving 6 bases of the junction unmatched. The CDR3 reads CASSLGRGVSSGNTIYF. CDR3 sequence (DNA): TGTGCCAGCAGCTTAGGCAGGGGGGTGAGCTCTGGAAACACCATATATTTT.

This clonotype has at least ten counts. J is TRBJ2-4 and V is TRBV24-1, with 9 bases identical to TRBD1. J gave up 7 bases and V 3 bases, and 6 bases lay outside the gene matches. The CDR3 runs to 15 residues. CDR1 and CDR2 (germline): KGHDR, SFDVKD. DNA for the CDR3: TGTGCCACCAGTGATCCCGGGACAGGGTTGAACATTCAGTACTTC. Translating gives CATSDPGTGLNIQYF.

Ten or more counts support this clonotype. The chain recombines TRBV10-3 with TRBJ2-7, with D possibly TRBD1 on 6 matching bases. Trimming took 2 bases from V and 2 from J, leaving 13 bases between them. CDR1 is ENHRY, CDR2 SYGVKD, per germline. This CDR3 is built from 15 residues. The CDR3 DNA is TGTGCCATCAGTGAGAGGCACAGGGTAACCTACGAGCAGTACTTC. This encodes CAISERHRVTYEQYF.

This clonotype was seen more than once but under ten times. V usage is TRBV5-5 and J usage is TRBJ1-1; the D is unclear. This CDR3 contains 15 residues. Germline V gene sequence: CDR1 SGHKS, CDR2 YYEKEE (reference sequence). V lost 0 bases and J lost 0, with 9 bases in between. The CDR3 is CASSLVPYMNTEAFF. As DNA, the CDR3 is TGTGCCAGCAGCTTGGTACCGTACATGAACACTGAAGCTTTCTTT.

In this sample, this clonotype turned up many times. The chain employs TRBV12-3 or TRBV12-4 and TRBJ2-1; D is unresolved. Trimming shortened V by 3 bases and J by 5 bases, and 5 bases separated the two germline ends. This CDR3 has 12 residues. The CDR3 spells CASSFEDNEQFF. In DNA, the CDR3 is TGTGCCAGCAGTTTTGAGGACAATGAGCAGTTCTTC.

In this sample, this clonotype turned up many times. The chain is built from TRBV5-1 and TRBJ1-4; 7 nucleotides agree with TRBD1. The germline V gene has CDR1 SGHRS and CDR2 YFSETQ. Unmatched junction bases numbered 9, after V lost 4 bases and J lost 3 bases. This CDR3 comprises 16 residues. In DNA, the CDR3 is TGCGCCAGCAGCAGAAGGGGACAGCTGGCTAATGAAAAACTGTTTTTT. It codes for CASSRRGQLANEKLFF.

At least ten counts were recorded for this clonotype. The V gene is TRBV7-6, the J gene TRBJ1-1; TRBD1 agrees at 8 bases. V dropped 5 bases and J dropped 4; count of bases not matched to a gene: 9. There are 15 residues in the CDR3. Germline V CDR1 and CDR2: SGHVS, FNYEAQ. The CDR3 reads CASSRDRGGVTEAFF. DNA for the CDR3: TGTGCCAGCAGCCGTGACAGGGGAGGGGTCACTGAAGCTTTCTTT.

This clonotype was seen at least ten times. The V gene is TRBV12-3 or TRBV12-4, the J gene TRBJ1-5; no clear D. This CDR3 spans 12 amino acids. V was cut by 9 bases and J by 0 bases, with 6 bases left in between. The CDR3: CASQNSNQPQHF. The CDR3 nucleotides are TGTGCCAGTCAAAATAGCAATCAGCCCCAGCATTTT.

V and J are TRBV18 and TRBJ2-5, with 7 bases that match TRBD2. CDR1 KGHSH and CDR2 LQKENI come from the germline V gene. The junction had 9 bases not matched to a gene; V was cut back by 1 base and J by 4 bases. The CDR3 has 16 amino acids. CDR3 sequence (DNA): TGTGCCAGCTCACCACGGAATAGCGGGTGGGGAGAGACCCAGTACTTC. It encodes CASSPRNSGWGETQYF. The whole variable domain, filled in from reference TRBV18 and TRBJ2-5, reads NAGVMQNPRHLVRRRGQEARLRCSPMKGHSHVYWYRQLPEEGLKFMVYLQKENIIDESGMPKERFSAEFPKEGPSILRIQQVVRGDSAAYFCASSPRNSGWGETQYFGPGTRLLVL.

This clonotype was picked up many times. V gene TRBV25-1 combines with J gene TRBJ2-5; TRBD1 agrees at 10 bases. CDR1 is MGHDK, CDR2 SYGVNS, per germline. The length of the CDR3 is 16 residues. Unmatched junction bases numbered 10, after V lost 3 bases and J lost 6 bases. CDR3 nucleotides: TGTGCCAGCAGTGACTTCGCCGGGACAGGGGTTAAGACCCAGTACTTC. Its protein is CASSDFAGTGVKTQYF.

This clonotype was counted ten times or more. The rearrangement uses TRBV6-2 or TRBV6-3 and TRBJ2-1; TRBD2 agrees at 9 bases. V was clipped by 4 bases and J by 6 bases; unmatched bases: 10. Germline-derived CDR1 and CDR2 are MNHEY and SVGEGT. This CDR3 contains 16 residues. The CDR3: CASSSLTAGGFNEQFF. As DNA, the CDR3 is TGTGCCAGCAGTTCCCTGACAGCGGGGGGTTTCAATGAGCAGTTCTTC.

In this sample, this clonotype turned up many times. J is TRBJ1-4 and V is TRBV27, with TRBD1 identical over 10 bases. The CDR3 contains 18 residues. From germline, CDR1 is MNHEY and CDR2 SMNVEV (reference sequence). Unmatched junction bases numbered 17, after V lost 6 bases and J lost 7 bases. The CDR3 DNA reads as TGTGCCAGCAGCCCACGACCCTTAGGTGGGGACAGGGGTGAAAAACTGTTTTTT. It translates to CASSPRPLGGDRGEKLFF.

This clonotype was counted at least ten times. The chain recombines TRBV5-1 with TRBJ2-3; D tentatively fits TRBD1 or TRBD2 (6 bases each). V was trimmed by 4 bases and J by 4 bases, leaving 13 bases between them. The germline V gene has CDR1 SGHRS and CDR2 YFSETQ. CDR3 length: 14 amino acids. The CDR3 spells CASSTRGAADTQYF. The CDR3 DNA sequence: TGCGCCAGCAGCACAAGGGGGGCCGCAGATACGCAGTATTTT.

This clonotype has a count of ten or more. The rearrangement joins TRBV5-1 to TRBJ1-1; unclear D gene. This CDR3 has 14 residues. Trimming removed 0 bases at V and 0 bases at J, with 6 bases between. Germline V gene lookup returns CDR1 SGHRS and CDR2 YFSETQ. The CDR3 sequence is CASSLDGLNTEAFF. The CDR3 nucleotides are TGCGCCAGCAGCTTGGACGGATTGAACACTGAAGCTTTCTTT.